Each of the 10 T cell receptor beta chains below was sequenced from the same sample in a study of CD8+CD57+ T cells in acquired aplastic anemia. Investigators profiled TCR beta VDJ and CDR3 from genomic DNA template. TCRdb re-called the reads with MiXCR, one entry per CDR3 protein. The sample consists of 200,000 or so distinct CDR3 sequences, under 55% of them appearing once. Flow cytometry had shown expanded CD8+CD57+ cells in the patients chosen for sequencing. The sample was sorted CD4+, CD8+, or CD8+CD57+ T cells (not recorded which) from PBMCs. Source of these receptors: a human donor with aplastic anemia.

The chain couples TRBV24-1 to TRBJ2-1; D assignment may be TRBD1 or TRBD2 (5 bases each). The ends were cut back, 3 bases at V and 15 bases at J, with 17 bases in the middle. This CDR3 is built from 13 residues. CDR1 is KGHDR and CDR2 is SFDVKD in the germline V gene. The chain's CDR3 is CATSDAPRDDRFF. The CDR3 region has the DNA TGTGCCACCAGTGATGCCCCCCGGGACGATAGGTTCTTC.

The chain is built from TRBV14 and TRBJ1-2; 9 bases line up with TRBD1. The CDR3 totals 24 residues. Germline loops: CDR1 SGHDN, CDR2 FVKESK. V was clipped by 0 bases and J by 7 bases; unmatched bases: 33. CDR3 residues: CASSQECWGFLPKRQGQGERGYTF. CDR3 DNA: TGTGCCAGCAGCCAAGAGTGTTGGGGATTTTTACCTAAACGACAGGGACAGGGAGAGCGTGGCTACACCTTC.

This sequence joins TRBV25-1 and TRBJ2-4, with D perhaps TRBD1 or TRBD2 (5 bases each). Germline CDR1 MGHDK, CDR2 SYGVNS. The CDR3 totals 14 residues. Trimming took 3 bases from V and 7 from J, leaving 13 bases between them. CDR3 sequence (DNA): TGTGCCAGCAGTGACGCCGGGACGGTCAACATTCAGTACTTC. Amino acids: CASSDAGTVNIQYF. The variable domain in full, with the rest retrieved from reference TRBV25-1 and TRBJ2-4, is EADIYQTPRYLVIGTGKKITLECSQTMGHDKMYWYQQDPGMELHLIHYSYGVNSTEKGDLSSESTVSRIRTEHFPLTLESARPSHTSQYLCASSDAGTVNIQYFGAGTRLSVL.

With respect to this clonotype: One junction end disagrees with the germline gene, perhaps due to a read error. The chain recombines TRBV29-1 with TRBJ2-2, with 9 nucleotides matching TRBD1. Germline assignment: CDR1 SQVTM and CDR2 ANQGSEA. The CDR3 covers 14 residues. The CDR3 nucleotides read TGCAGCGTCCGGGACAGGGAGACCGCCGGGGAGCTGCTTTTT. Its protein product is CSVRDRETAGELLF.

The rearrangement links TRBV10-3 to TRBJ1-2, with TRBD1 matching over 9 bases. Germline values: CDR1 ENHRY, CDR2 SYGVKD. The CDR3 is 14 amino acids. V dropped 10 bases and J dropped 3; count of bases not matched to a gene: 9. The CDR3: CASSEDRGHYGYTF. The CDR3 region has the DNA TGTGCCAGCTCTGAGGACAGGGGCCACTATGGCTACACCTTC.

The sample holds many counts of this clonotype. The gene calls are TRBV4-1 and TRBJ1-6; TRBD1 might be the D (5 bases). Germline V lookup: CDR1 MGHRA, CDR2 YSYEKL. CDR3 length equals 17 residues. Trimming pared 0 bases from V and 7 bases from J, leaving 16 bases between. Written as DNA, the CDR3 is TGCGCCAGCAGCCAAGATCGTGCTCGAGGGGACAATTCACCCCTCCACTTT. Protein product: CASSQDRARGDNSPLHF.

This clonotype was seen ten or more times. The gene calls are TRBV5-8 and TRBJ1-1, with TRBD1 identical over 9 bases. Trimming took 4 bases from V and 4 from J; bases not matched to a gene: 5. Germline lookup yields CDR1 SGHTS and CDR2 YDEGEE. The CDR3 length is 14 residues. For the CDR3, the DNA is TGTGCCAGCAGCCCCCGGGACAGGGCCACTGAAGCTTTCTTT. It is translated as CASSPRDRATEAFF.

The V call is TRBV19, the J call TRBJ1-5, with 8 bases lining up with TRBD1. Germline CDR1 LNHDA, CDR2 SQIVND (reference sequence). The V segment lost 9 bases and the J segment 2 bases; nucleotides outside the gene matches: 9. This CDR3 comprises 15 residues. CDR3: CASAPSTGGNQPQHF. The CDR3 DNA sequence: TGTGCCAGCGCGCCCTCGACAGGGGGCAATCAGCCCCAGCATTTT.

This clonotype was found a few times. With a much larger clone just one base away, this may be a read error. The CDR3 does not end in the conserved phenylalanine or tryptophan, so this is likely a read error. The V call is TRBV7-2, the J call TRBJ1-6, with 9 positions matching TRBD1. CDR3 size: 15 residues. Germline V gene sequence: CDR1 SGHTA, CDR2 FQGNSA. Germline trimming cut 2 bases from V and 8 bases from J; bases unmatched to any gene: 4. CDR3 DNA sequence: TGTGCCAGCAGCTTATTACAGGGGGCCGATTCACCCCTCCACTCT. Its protein product is CASSLLQGADSPLHS.

With respect to this clonotype: This could be a read error, since a much larger clone is one nucleotide away. The J gene is TRBJ2-5, the V gene TRBV18; the D gene is possibly TRBD2 (6 bases). V was trimmed by 5 bases and J by 9 bases, leaving 16 bases between them. The CDR3 extends over 13 amino acids. Germline CDR1 and CDR2: KGHSH and LQKENI. The CDR3 DNA reads TGTGCCAGCTCAATGCTCGAAGGGGAGGCCCAGTACTTC. This encodes CASSMLEGEAQYF.